The sequence of this T cell receptor (beta chain) was determined in a study of blood T cell repertoires in COVID-19 (TCRdb year 2020). In the study overall: Samples covering the acute and convalescent phases of COVID-19 were provided by collaborators in the United States, Italy and Spain. The prospective study material was composed of cDNA or gDNA derived from T cells, B-cell-depleted T cells, or PBMCs. The dataset comprised deeply sampled blood TCRbeta repertoires from subjects exposed to, actively infected with, or recovered from COVID-19. The repertoires were made available in a free public database intended to serve as a resource for research on the immune response to SARS-CoV-2. The samples were drawn from two sources: the first 160 participants of the ongoing ImmuneRACE study, and over 1,000 subjects contributed by 6 global collaborators. Nearly every sample came with metadata listing a de-identified subject ID, COVID-19 status, age in years and sex. Where available, HLA class I and class II types were obtained from metadata supplied by the sample provider rather than from assay-based typing. The research as a whole found: The amount of clinical and demographic metadata varied by source and participant and was provided uncurated.

Collaborating institutions collected whole blood in K2EDTA tubes following their own protocols. For TCRbeta analysis, collaborators shipped samples in one of three forms: frozen whole blood, isolated PBMCs, or DNA extracted from either of those sample types. TCRbeta CDR3 regions were amplified from genomic DNA using the immunoSEQ Assay, a bias-controlled multiplex PCR. In the original analysis: Within the assay, amplification of reference gene primers was used to estimate how many nucleated cells each sample contained. Sequence reads were collapsed and filtered to measure the absolute abundance of every unique TCRbeta CDR3 rearrangement. Productive Simpson clonality was computed per sample as the square root of Simpson's diversity index over productive rearrangements. Drawn from immuneACCESS, this table holds only the in-frame rearrangements with V and J called that TCRdb kept. Clones are partly lost; checked studies trace under half to an unresolved V gene and leave the rest unexplained. V and J calls and clone size are given by that table; D and trimming were obtained from the DNA. The sample table holds about 120,000 clones, of which approximately 86% were seen once. 0.88% of the sample is taken by the ten largest.

Concerning this clone: Its antigen specificity is not known. No clone much larger than this one lies a single base away; base qualities are absent.

The CDR1 and CDR2 encoded by the germline V gene are MDHEN and SYDVKM. V has 5 bases trimmed and J has 10 bases trimmed; junction bases matching no gene number 14. The CDR3 holds 15 amino acids from the cysteine to the phenylalanine. Solely the CDR3 DNA is kept, with 45 bases framed from the first base. Sequenced material: peripheral blood. The clonotype was recovered from a woman aged 50 to 60 with active or convalescent COVID-19. The sequence links TRBV28 to TRBJ2-7; TRBD2 agrees with 10 junctional bases. The DNA is as follows: TGTGCCAGCAGTCTCCCCAGGAGCGGGAGGGCCAGTCAGTACTTC. Translated, this gives CASSLPRSGRASQYF.